Listed below are T cell receptor beta chains from one sample, sequenced in a study of blood T cell repertoires in COVID-19. Clones were read by immunoSEQ multiplex PCR, and TCRdb kept only the in-frame ones, dropping some. The sample yields 250,000 to 300,000 clones, less than 85% seen once. The source material was peripheral blood. These receptors were obtained from a man between 60 and 70 years old who had recovered from COVID-19. Each CDR3 is given without its conserved first and last residue. Each record gives: V gene, D gene, J gene, CDR3 protein. A D gene is named only where the DNA matches it firmly.

TRBV19,TRBD1,TRBJ1-1,ASSIGGQVGTEAF
TRBV5-1,.,TRBJ2-5,ASSRQETQY
TRBV28,TRBD1,TRBJ2-5,ASRPTGLQETQY
TRBV7-6,.,TRBJ2-7,ASSQRRRMEQY
TRBV19,TRBD1,TRBJ2-1,ASRLDRSSYNEQF
TRBV15,TRBD2,TRBJ2-5,ATSRDQLAGGLGETQY
TRBV18,.,TRBJ1-6,ASSRGPSSYNSPLH
TRBV5-1,.,TRBJ2-3,ASSPRQSFTDTQY
TRBV4-1,TRBD1,TRBJ2-7,ASSRSSWDRGYEQY
TRBV2,.,TRBJ1-1,ASSEVQGYTEAF
TRBV6-5,TRBD1,TRBJ1-5,ASSSGGNQPQH
TRBV25-1,TRBD2,TRBJ2-1,ASSEFWSWGLGDAEQF
TRBV19,TRBD2,TRBJ2-3,ASSTGTSGRVADTQY
TRBV6-5,TRBD2,TRBJ2-7,ASRTDPFPGGEQY
TRBV19,TRBD1,TRBJ2-3,ASATGGYGTDTQY
TRBV28,TRBD2,TRBJ2-1,ASSLSGGAPEQF